This T cell receptor (beta chain) was profiled in a study of post-analysis software for immune sequencing data. General study results and limits: Multiple sclerosis patients showed significantly lower normalized Chao1 diversity than controls did. The study found TRBV5-6, TRBV5-1 and TRBV20-1 among roughly 5 TRBV segments more frequent in patients than controls. Same-batch samples co-clustered strongly by F measure.

A word on this clonotype: Its antigen is currently unknown.

cDNA libraries of TCR beta carried unique molecular identifiers. Yield was about 500,000 cDNA molecules from approximately 0.91 to 9.4 million T cells. TCRdb reprocessed the PCR reads with MiXCR, giving one entry per CDR3 protein. The repertoire holds about 430,000 distinct CDR3 sequences, with 30% to 45% as singletons. Trimming shortened V by 0 bases and J by 1 base, and 16 bases separated the two germline ends. The V gene's germline CDR1 is MNHEY and CDR2 SVGAGI. CDR3 length: 18 amino acids. The chain has TRBV6-5 and TRBJ2-1; a possible D gene is TRBD2 (5 bases). Sequenced sample: blood. This TCR came from a girl aged 2 to 9 with multiple sclerosis. The CDR3, as DNA: TGTGCCAGCAGTTACTCAGCTAGCTCAGGTACATCCTACAATGAGCAGTTCTTC. This translates into CASSYSASSGTSYNEQFF.